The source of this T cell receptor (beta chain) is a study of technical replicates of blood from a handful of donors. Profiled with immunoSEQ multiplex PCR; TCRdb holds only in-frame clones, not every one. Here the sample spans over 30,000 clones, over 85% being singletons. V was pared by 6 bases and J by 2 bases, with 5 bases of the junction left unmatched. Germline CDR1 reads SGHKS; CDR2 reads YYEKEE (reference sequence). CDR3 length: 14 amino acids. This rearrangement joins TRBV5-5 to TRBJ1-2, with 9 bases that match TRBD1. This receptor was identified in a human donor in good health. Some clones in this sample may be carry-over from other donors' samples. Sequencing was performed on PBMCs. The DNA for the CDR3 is TGTGCCAGCACCCCGACAGGGGGGAACTATGGCTACACCTTC. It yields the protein CASTPTGGNYGYTF.